These 26 T cell receptor beta chains were sequenced from one sample in a study of blood T cell repertoires in COVID-19. The assay was immunoSEQ multiplex PCR, and TCRdb's table has in-frame clones only and misses some. The data show about 210,000 clones, with 70% to 90% seen just once and about 7.3% held by the top ten. Sequenced input: peripheral blood. The receptors stem from a woman aged 45-60 years with active or convalescent COVID-19.

V usage is TRBV6-2 or TRBV6-3 and J usage is TRBJ2-7; 8 bases are a match to TRBD1. Per the germline V gene, CDR1 is MNHEY and CDR2 is SVGEGT. Germline trimming cut 5 bases from V and 0 bases from J; bases unmatched to any gene: 3. The CDR3 runs 14 residues. In nucleotides, the CDR3 is TGTGCCAGCAGTACCGACAGGGGCTCCTACGAGCAGTACTTC. It encodes CASSTDRGSYEQYF.

The chain links TRBV6-5 to TRBJ2-2; 12 positions agree with TRBD2. The J segment lost 2 bases and the V segment lost 7 bases, leaving 2 bases of the junction unmatched. This CDR3 is 15 amino acids long. The germline CDR1 and CDR2 sequences are MNHEY and SVGAGI. The CDR3 bases are TGTGCCAGCACTAGCGGGGGGGCTAACACCGGGGAGCTGTTTTTT. Translation gives CASTSGGANTGELFF.

The chain joins TRBV3-1 (or the pseudogene TRBV3-2) to TRBJ1-2, with D perhaps matching TRBD1 (5 bases). The CDR3 spans 12 residues. V lost 5 bases, J lost 8 bases, and 12 bases lay in between. Germline V gives CDR1 LGHDT, CDR2 YNNKEL (reference sequence). CDR3 coding DNA: TGTGCCAGCAGCACTTACAGGTCGGGCTACACCTTC. Translation gives CASSTYRSGYTF.

The gene calls are TRBV10-3 and TRBJ2-2, with D perhaps matching TRBD1 (8 bases). The V end was cut by 4 bases, the J end by 5 bases, with 17 bases between. Germline values: CDR1 ENHRY, CDR2 SYGVKD. The CDR3 consists of 16 residues. CDR3 in amino acids: CAISVLLQGGTGELFF. CDR3 coding DNA: TGTGCCATCAGTGTTCTCTTACAGGGGGGGACCGGGGAGCTGTTTTTT.

V and J are TRBV14 and TRBJ2-2; the D gene is possibly TRBD1 (5 bases). V lost 5 bases to trimming and J lost 3 bases, with 13 bases between them. The CDR3 covers 15 residues. Germline loops: CDR1 SGHDN, CDR2 FVKESK. The CDR3 DNA is TGTGCCAGCAGCAACACAGGTCGGCACACCGGGGAGCTGTTTTTT. Translation: CASSNTGRHTGELFF. Combining the CDR3 with reference TRBV14 and TRBJ2-2 gives the whole variable domain EAGVTQFPSHSVIEKGQTVTLRCDPISGHDNLYWYRRVMGKEIKFLLHFVKESKQDESGMPNNRFLAERTGGTYSTLKVQPAELEDSGVYFCASSNTGRHTGELFFGEGSRLTVL.

The V gene is TRBV21-1, the J gene TRBJ2-5; the table gives TRBD1 as D, unverified against the DNA. TRBV21-1 corresponds to a pseudogene. The CDR3 consists of 15 residues. The CDR3 coding sequence is TGTGCCAGCAGCCCCCAGGCGAGGGGGACGGAGACCCAGTACTTC. It is translated as CASSPQARGTETQYF.

The chain uses TRBV5-1 and TRBJ1-6; 7 bases fit TRBD1. CDR1 and CDR2 from the germline V gene are SGHRS and YFSETQ. This CDR3 spans 14 amino acids. V trimming: 4 bases; J trimming: 10 bases; junction bases outside the gene matches: 8. The CDR3 is CASSPTGSFSPLHF. The CDR3 bases are TGCGCCAGCAGCCCGACAGGGTCGTTCTCACCCCTCCACTTT.

This rearrangement joins TRBV12-3 or TRBV12-4 to TRBJ2-3; TRBD1 is a possible D gene (5 bases). The CDR3 totals 11 residues. Trimming took off 4 bases at V and 15 bases at J, with 14 bases between the two ends. The CDR3 loop reads CASSSGWLIYF. The DNA of the CDR3 is TGTGCCAGCAGTTCAGGGTGGCTAATATATTTT.

This chain uses TRBV7-2 with TRBJ1-2; possible D gene TRBD1, 5 bases. The CDR3 contains 15 residues. The germline gives CDR1 SGHTA, CDR2 FQGNSA. Trimming shortened V by 4 bases and J by 8 bases, and 20 bases separated the two germline ends. CDR3 region: CASSYPRGRDPGYTF. CDR3 in DNA: TGTGCCAGCAGCTATCCGCGGGGACGGGATCCGGGCTACACCTTC.

The chain links TRBV11-1 to TRBJ1-4, with D perhaps TRBD1 (6 bases). This CDR3 region has 14 residues. Germline lookup yields CDR1 SGHAT and CDR2 FQDESV (reference sequence). The V end lost 5 bases, the J end lost 7 bases, and 14 bases lay between the germline ends. The CDR3 sequence is CASSHPGQLEKLFF. The CDR3 DNA is TGTGCCAGCAGCCACCCCGGACAGCTTGAAAAACTGTTTTTT.

This clone was observed a single time. J is TRBJ2-1 and V is TRBV7-8, with D perhaps matching TRBD2 (6 bases). The CDR3 spans 16 residues. Trimming took 1 base from V and 3 from J, leaving 13 bases between them. Germline-derived CDR1 and CDR2 are SGHVS and FQNEAQ. CDR3 coding DNA: TGTGCCAGCAGCTTAGTTCTAGCGCTTCACTACAATGAGCAGTTCTTC. The encoded protein is CASSLVLALHYNEQFF.

J is TRBJ2-1 and V is TRBV28; D unresolved. V was cut by 7 bases and J by 4 bases, with 20 bases left in between. This CDR3 is 16 amino acids long. Germline CDR1 and CDR2: MDHEN and SYDVKM. CDR3 sequence reads: CASTSLLAKAYNEQFF. The CDR3 DNA reads as TGTGCCAGCACTTCCCTCTTAGCCAAGGCATACAATGAGCAGTTCTTC.

The rearrangement uses TRBV29-1 and TRBJ1-1; D ambiguous. The V gene lost 6 bases and the J gene lost 0 bases, with 14 bases spanning the gap. The CDR3 loop spans 14 amino acids. From germline, CDR1 is SQVTM and CDR2 ANQGSEA. CDR3 residues: CSVTPTDLNTEAFF. The CDR3 DNA sequence: TGCAGCGTGACCCCCACAGACCTGAACACTGAAGCTTTCTTT.

Regarding this clone: Other DNA sequences within the sample encode an identical CDR3. The gene calls are TRBV19 and TRBJ1-5, with 11 bases matching TRBD1. The germline V gene has CDR1 LNHDA and CDR2 SQIVND (reference sequence). Trimming cost V 6 bases and J 6 bases; bases outside gene matches: 4. This CDR3 has 14 amino acids. CDR3 coding DNA: TGTGCCAGTAGCGGGACAGGGGGTCCTCAGCCCCAGCATTTT. It yields the protein CASSGTGGPQPQHF. The complete variable domain, with remaining parts taken from reference TRBV19 and TRBJ1-5, reads DGGITQSPKYLFRKEGQNVTLSCEQNLNHDAMYWYRQDPGQGLRLIYYSQIVNDFQKGDIAEGYSVSREKKESFPLTVTSAQKNPTAFYLCASSGTGGPQPQHFGDGTRLSIL.

The chain recombines TRBV7-9 with TRBJ2-5, with 12 bases lining up with TRBD1. Unmatched junction bases numbered 6, after V lost 5 bases and J lost 5 bases. The CDR3 loop spans 15 amino acids. The germline V gene has CDR1 SEHNR and CDR2 FQNEAQ (reference sequence). As DNA, the CDR3 is TGTGCCAGCAGCATGCGGGACAGGGGGCGTGAGACCCAGTACTTC. It translates to CASSMRDRGRETQYF.

This clone was seen only a few times. The genes are TRBV29-1 and TRBJ1-1, with TRBD1 matching 9 bases. The CDR3 sequence is 14 residues long. V dropped 3 bases and J dropped 4; count of bases not matched to a gene: 6. CDR1 is SQVTM and CDR2 is ANQGSEA in the germline V gene. Here the CDR3 DNA reads TGCAGCGTTGATTTGGGACAGGGTCTCACTGAAGCTTTCTTT. Protein sequence: CSVDLGQGLTEAFF. Supplemented by reference TRBV29-1 and TRBJ1-1, the full variable domain reads SAVISQKPSRDICQRGTSLTIQCQVDSQVTMMFWYRQQPGQSLTLIATANQGSEATYESGFVIDKFPISRPNLTFSTLTVSNMSPEDSSIYLCSVDLGQGLTEAFFGQGTRLTVV.

The rearrangement joins TRBV19 to TRBJ1-5; tentative D call: TRBD1 (5 bases). This CDR3 has 13 residues. V was trimmed by 8 bases and J by 1 base, leaving 9 bases between them. Germline loops: CDR1 LNHDA, CDR2 SQIVND (reference sequence). CDR3 nucleotide sequence: TGTGCCAGTTATGGGGGGAGCAATCAGCCCCAGCATTTT. Its translation: CASYGGSNQPQHF.

The rearrangement joins TRBV30 to TRBJ1-5; D may be TRBD1 (6 bases). The CDR3 runs 13 residues. Trimming shortened V by 4 bases and J by 1 base, and 8 bases separated the two germline ends. The germline CDR1 and CDR2 sequences are GTSNPN and SVGIG (reference sequence). The CDR3 DNA reads as TGTGCCTGGACCAGGGGAAGCAATCAGCCCCAGCATTTT. It encodes CAWTRGSNQPQHF.

This clone was observed once. The gene calls are TRBV29-1 and TRBJ2-2, with 8 bases aligning to TRBD1. CDR1 SQVTM and CDR2 ANQGSEA come from the germline V gene. The CDR3 runs to 13 residues. V trimming: 6 bases; J trimming: 5 bases; junction bases outside the gene matches: 5. The CDR3 is CSVETGATGELFF. CDR3 nucleotide sequence: TGCAGCGTGGAGACAGGGGCAACCGGGGAGCTGTTTTTT.

The chain couples TRBV10-3 to TRBJ1-5, with D perhaps matching TRBD1 (6 bases). Germline loops: CDR1 ENHRY, CDR2 SYGVKD. This CDR3 contains 16 residues. With 2 bases removed from V and 4 bases from J, the gap between germline ends came to 15 bases. CDR3: CAISEGGAINNQPQHF. In nucleotides, the CDR3 is TGTGCCATCAGTGAGGGGGGGGCCATCAATAATCAGCCCCAGCATTTT.

The chain combines TRBV10-1 with TRBJ2-7; 8 bases map to TRBD1. The CDR3 runs 13 residues. The germline V gene has CDR1 WNHNN and CDR2 SYGVQD (reference sequence). After removal of 3 bases from V and 3 bases from J, the junction contained 1 base not matched to a gene. The CDR3 nucleotides are TGCGCCAGCAGTGACGGGACAGGCTACGAGCAGTACTTC. It translates to CASSDGTGYEQYF.

This clone appeared once. V gene TRBV6-5 combines with J gene TRBJ1-6, with 7 bases matching TRBD1. Germline assignment: CDR1 MNHEY and CDR2 SVGAGI. Trimming removed 0 bases from V and 13 bases from J; junction bases left unmatched: 9. CDR3 size: 15 residues. The CDR3 loop reads CASSYSTGKLVPLHF. As DNA, the CDR3 is TGTGCCAGCAGTTACTCGACAGGGAAGTTAGTCCCCCTCCACTTT.

The chain uses TRBV5-6 and TRBJ1-2; D perhaps matches TRBD1 (5 bases). Germline V CDR1 and CDR2: SGHDT, YYEEEE. Trimming stripped 0 bases from V and 2 bases from J, with 11 bases between. CDR3 size: 15 residues. This CDR3 reads CASSLGQLLNYGYTF. The CDR3 coding sequence is TGTGCCAGCAGCTTGGGACAGTTACTAAACTATGGCTACACCTTC.

The gene calls are TRBV29-1 and TRBJ2-3, with 7 nucleotides matching TRBD1. Germline V gene data show CDR1 as SQVTM and CDR2 as ANQGSEA. CDR3 length: 17 amino acids. The ends lost 0 bases at V and 2 bases at J; junction bases unmatched: 11. CDR3 DNA sequence: TGCAGCGTTGAAGACTGGTTAGGGGACAGCTACACAGATACGCAGTATTTT. The encoded protein is CSVEDWLGDSYTDTQYF.

This clone has a single count. The rearrangement uses TRBV4-1 and TRBJ1-5; D gene ambiguous. Trimming took 1 base from V and 7 from J, leaving 8 bases between them. Germline V gene data show CDR1 as MGHRA and CDR2 as YSYEKL. The CDR3 spans 13 residues. CDR3 coding DNA: TGCGCCAGCAGCCAAGGGAGGGTGCAGCCCCAGCATTTT. This translates into CASSQGRVQPQHF.

The V and J genes are TRBV7-9 and TRBJ1-5; 7 positions agree with TRBD1. The CDR3 extends over 16 amino acids. Germline V gene sequence: CDR1 SEHNR, CDR2 FQNEAQ (reference sequence). V lost 1 base to trimming and J lost 6 bases; unmatched junction nucleotides: 9. CDR3 amino acids: CASSLGGAGGGQPQHF. Written as DNA, the CDR3 is TGTGCCAGCAGCTTAGGTGGGGCAGGGGGAGGTCAGCCCCAGCATTTT.